This T cell receptor beta chain was recovered during a study of T cell responses to AZD1222 COVID-19 vaccine. Study-wide results and limits: All repertoire sampling was performed exclusively after the peak T cell response.

The germline gives CDR1 SNHLY, CDR2 FYNNEI. The CDR3 length is 16 residues. The V and J ends lost 2 bases and 0 bases, in that order; junction bases with no gene match: 3. On this clone itself: Its antigen is unknown.

Clones were read by immunoSEQ multiplex PCR, and TCRdb kept only the in-frame ones, dropping some. The repertoire holds 100,000 to 150,000 clones, roughly 91% seen once, with 4.4% in the top ten. This TCR came from an adult in good health. The rearrangement links TRBV2 to TRBJ2-3; 9 nucleotides line up with TRBD2. The specimen was peripheral blood, collected on day 0 of MenACWY control vaccination. The CDR3 protein is CASSESSGKSTDTQYF. The CDR3 DNA reads TGTGCCAGCAGTGAATCTAGCGGGAAAAGCACAGATACGCAGTATTTT.